The clone carrying this TCR beta chain has a count of ten or more. TCRdb ran MiXCR on the 5' RACE reads and lists one entry per CDR3 protein. Seen here are 80,000 to 90,000 distinct CDR3 sequences, 27% observed once, and the top ten hold less than 60%. The record originates from a study of CD8 T cells in ankylosing spondylitis. The CDR3 loop spans 14 amino acids. Between the trimmed V and J ends, which lost 4 bases and 6 bases, there was a span of 13 bases. In germline, CDR1 is LGHNA, CDR2 YNFKEQ. The chain recombines TRBV4-2 with TRBJ2-1; D is uncertain. The TCR comes from a male donor with ankylosing spondylitis or in good health (not recorded which). Sequenced sample: blood, either unsorted or a sorted T cell fraction (not recorded which). CDR3 residues: CASSRVASVNEQFF. The CDR3 DNA reads TGTGCCAGCAGCCGGGTAGCTTCAGTCAATGAGCAGTTCTTC.